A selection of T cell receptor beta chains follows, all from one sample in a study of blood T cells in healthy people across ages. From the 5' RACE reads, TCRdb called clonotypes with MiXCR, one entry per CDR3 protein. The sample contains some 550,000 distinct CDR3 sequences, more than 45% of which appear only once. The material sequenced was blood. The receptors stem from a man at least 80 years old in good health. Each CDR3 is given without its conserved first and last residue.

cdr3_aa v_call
SAQDTRQETQY TRBV20-1
ASSPTGGNYEQY TRBV7-3
ARATAQGGGYT TRBV12-3/TRBV12-4
ASRGQFGYT TRBV28
ASSRFGPRGVNEQF TRBV7-2
ASSAEGTFSGANVLT TRBV5-1
ASIQTERNTIY TRBV6-6
ASSRGTRNQETQY TRBV6-5
ASSLGQDGTGELF TRBV5-1
ATSGRAGLQF TRBV15
ASSQGQGSADTQY TRBV5-1
ATSTRTGGAYNEQF TRBV15
ASRPTVDTDTQY TRBV6-2/TRBV6-3
ASSFALGGVNEQF TRBV7-2
SVSGGGATSYEQY TRBV20-1
ASTGPAGYEQF TRBV5-1
ASSYSTNFYYGYT TRBV6-6
ASSYGRTVNTEAF TRBV6-6
ASSQDGTGRTYEQY TRBV14
ASSLGGQRGIPGYT TRBV5-1
ASRPSGAARTDTQY TRBV7-9
SGGGLYEQY TRBV20-1
SVGGGTLAKNIQY TRBV29-1
SSRSLAEPQY TRBV29-1
ASSESGQGAGGELF TRBV25-1
SSRLNTEAF TRBV20-1
ASSQEDTGNGYT TRBV3-1
SGGGGGSNTEAF TRBV29-1
ASSYGQRGEQY TRBV6-6
ASRGGTRSYGYT TRBV27
ASSLRLAETQETQY TRBV5-1
SAARGEKLF TRBV20-1
SARGAADQPQH TRBV20-1
ASSPQEGPQETQY TRBV3-1
ASSPKVAGHGYT TRBV7-9
ASSDGLDYNEQY TRBV5-1
SARGSKFAEAF TRBV20-1
ASSFTRGNTEAF TRBV12-3/TRBV12-4
ASSYSAGANYGYT TRBV6-6
ASSQDGTGDGYT TRBV4-1
ASFTGGASSYNEQF TRBV18
ASSSRVLRDYGYT TRBV7-2
ATGRRGSYGYT TRBV3-1
ASSLGDLYGYT TRBV4-1